This T cell receptor beta chain was retrieved from a study of long-term antiretroviral therapy in people with HIV. V was trimmed by 4 bases and J by 0 bases, leaving 6 bases between them. The CDR3 spans 13 residues. Germline CDR1 is SGHAT and CDR2 is FQNNGV. The run of the v3.0 immunoSEQ assay was at survey level. Sequencing used immunoSEQ multiplex PCR; TCRdb keeps in-frame clones, though not all of them. The sample has about 34,000 clones; under 90% are singletons. The clonotype comes from a man aged 18 to 30 with HIV. V is TRBV11-2 and J is TRBJ1-1; D uncertain. The sequences come from unsorted PBMCs, collected 0.4 years before starting antiretroviral therapy. This CDR3 is CASSSGMNTEAFF. DNA of the CDR3: TGTGCCAGCAGCTCGGGAATGAACACTGAAGCTTTCTTT.